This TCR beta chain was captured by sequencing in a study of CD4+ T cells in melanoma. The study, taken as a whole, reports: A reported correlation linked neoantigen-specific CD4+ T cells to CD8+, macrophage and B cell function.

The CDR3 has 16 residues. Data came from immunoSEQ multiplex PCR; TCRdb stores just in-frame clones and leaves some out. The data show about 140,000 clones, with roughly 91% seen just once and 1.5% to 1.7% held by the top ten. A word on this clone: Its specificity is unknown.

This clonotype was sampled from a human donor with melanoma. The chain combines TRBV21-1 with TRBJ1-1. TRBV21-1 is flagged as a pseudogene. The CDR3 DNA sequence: TGTGCCAGCAGCACCAGGGGGGGCAGGGGAAACACTGAAGCTTTCTTT. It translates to CASSTRGGRGNTEAFF.